This T cell receptor beta chain was profiled in a study of OX40 agonist ivuxolimab in advanced cancers. In the study overall: Having had anti-PD-1, anti-PD-L1 or anti-CTLA-4 therapy before was allowed, and 40% to 45% had some.

TCRdb keeps only in-frame clones here, not all; method: immunoSEQ multiplex PCR. The profile shows approximately 26,000 clones, 60% to 85% of them singletons. The CDR3 contains 15 residues. The V and J ends lost 5 bases and 0 bases respectively, with 10 bases between them. CDR1 is MNHEY and CDR2 is SVGAGI in the germline V gene. This receptor was obtained from an adult with an advanced solid tumor such as melanoma, head and neck, liver or kidney cancer. The material sequenced was CD4+ or CD8+ T cells sorted from blood, taken in a trial of the OX40 agonist ivuxolimab. V is TRBV6-5 and J is TRBJ1-4; the D gene is possibly TRBD1 (5 bases). The DNA for the CDR3 is TGTGCCAGCAGTCCGGGGGTCACAACTAATGAAAAACTGTTTTTT. Translating gives CASSPGVTTNEKLFF.